The sequence of this TCR beta chain was determined in a study of blood T cell repertoires in COVID-19. Study-level information: PBMCs, B-cell-depleted T cells, or T cells were the source of the cDNA or gDNA that made up the material.

V lost 1 base and J 7 bases, leaving 14 bases between the germline ends. The CDR3 is 16 amino acids. Germline CDR1 and CDR2: LGHDT and YNNKEL (reference sequence). The assay was immunoSEQ multiplex PCR, and TCRdb's table has in-frame clones only and misses some. The sample lists 200,000 to 250,000 clones, 90% occurring once. Participants spanned ages about 18 to 100 years and resided in about two dozen US areas. The sample comprised PBMCs or T cells enriched from blood (not recorded which). The origin of this receptor is a man aged 45-65 years who had been exposed to COVID-19. This chain links TRBV3-1 (or the pseudogene TRBV3-2) with TRBJ1-6; a weak D match, TRBD1 (5 bases). In DNA, the CDR3 is TGTGCCAGCAGCCAAGGGGCCGCCAGGGAAAATTCACCCCTCCACTTT. Amino acid sequence: CASSQGAARENSPLHF.